This T cell receptor beta chain emerged from a study of T-cell reconstitution after alpha-beta-depleted transplantation in children (dated by TCRdb to 2016 to 2017). About the investigation overall: The study quantitatively tracked T-cell immune reconstitution after TCRalphabeta/CD19-depleted allogeneic hematopoietic cell transplantation in children using TCR repertoire profiling.

In this sample, this clonotype turned up many times. Its antigen is still unknown. No base-level quality is on record; no much larger clone is a single base apart. Libraries were made using PCR. Reads for this sample came from an Illumina HiSeq 2500. To normalize quantification of the TCRbeta repertoire, the TCR libraries were built with molecular barcoding that relied on unique molecular identifiers. Using fastp trimming at Q25 and MiXCR clonotype assembly, TCRdb reanalyzed the public sequencing data and kept in-frame beta chains. Rows with one shared CDR3 protein collapse into an entry with the most common genes and DNA. This sample lists a few hundred thousand distinct CDR3 sequences; 9% to 10% were detected once. Jointly, the top ten make up approximately 4.7% of the sample. From a lookup of the germline V gene (reference sequence), CDR1 and CDR2 are SEHNR and FQNEAQ. Counted from cysteine to phenylalanine, this CDR3 has 14 amino acids. Left in the record is the CDR3 DNA by itself, 42 bases read in frame from the first base. A distance of 13 bases separates the germline ends of V and J, which lose 5 bases and 4 bases respectively.

The source is a human donor who donated a stem cell graft to a child with SCID. Sequencing was performed on PBMCs from the stem cell graft donor, taken from the stem cell graft. The chain employs TRBV7-9 and TRBJ2-3; the best D guess is TRBD1, with 6 bases matching. The nucleotides are TGTGCCAGCAGCGCAGGGACAAGCGCAGATACGCAGTATTTT. It translates to CASSAGTSADTQYF.